The entry below gives a single T cell receptor beta chain sequence along with its context. Its antigen is not known. This entry belongs to a study of blood T cells in healthy people across ages. Study-wide points: When one million T cells were used, diversity estimates were thought to be underestimates.

J lost 2 bases, V lost 3 bases, and 8 bases had no gene match. This CDR3 comprises 16 residues. CDR1 is SGHRS, CDR2 YFSETQ, per germline. The second PCR ran roughly 6 to 11 cycles with a sample-barcoded 5' primer and J-beta primers. Tags on each cDNA molecule came from a template-switch adaptor with 12 random nucleotides. TCRdb re-called the 5' RACE reads with MiXCR, one entry per CDR3 protein. The sample has about 1.8 million distinct CDR3 sequences, about 49% seen once; the top ten hold more than 2%. The chain combines TRBV5-1 with TRBJ2-7; the match to TRBD1 covers 10 bases. What was sequenced was blood. The sequence was obtained from a woman between 35 and 50 years old in good health. Here the CDR3 DNA reads TGCGCCAGCAGCTACATGACAGGGGGCTCTACCTACGAGCAGTACTTC. Residues: CASSYMTGGSTYEQYF. The whole variable domain, remainder taken from reference TRBV5-1 and TRBJ2-7, is KAGVTQTPRYLIKTRGQQVTLSCSPISGHRSVSWYQQTPGQGLQFLFEYFSETQRNKGNFPGRFSGRQFSNSRSEMNVSTLELGDSALYLCASSYMTGGSTYEQYFGPGTRLTVT.